One and the same sample provided the 15 T cell receptor beta chains below, sequenced in a study of early T cells in non-severe SARS-CoV-2 infection. TCRdb itself ran the 5' RACE reads through MiXCR, one entry per CDR3 protein. The table records tens of thousands of distinct CDR3 sequences, approximately 5.6% of them present only once. Source material: whole blood. The receptors were gathered from an adult who was a healthcare worker with PCR-confirmed SARS-CoV-2 infection or an uninfected control (not recorded which).

The rearrangement links TRBV7-9 to TRBJ2-2; no definite D call. V lost 6 bases to trimming and J lost 5 bases, with 22 bases between them. Germline V CDR1 and CDR2: SEHNR, FQNEAQ (reference sequence). The CDR3 length is 17 residues. The CDR3 bases are TGTGCCAGCAGTCTTCCGAGGCCGCGGAACGGTACCGGGGAGCTGTTTTTT. This codes for CASSLPRPRNGTGELFF.

This clonotype was seen repeatedly, ten times or more. This CDR3 is CASSPSGRVYNEQFF. CDR3 DNA: TGTGCCAGCAGTCCTAGCGGGAGGGTCTACAATGAGCAGTTCTTC. The chain has TRBV12-3 or TRBV12-4 and TRBJ2-1; 12 positions agree with TRBD2. The CDR3 sequence is 15 residues long. J lost 3 bases, V lost 5 bases, and 2 bases had no gene match.

The J gene is TRBJ2-1, the V gene TRBV5-6; the D gene could be TRBD1 or TRBD2 (5 bases each). Germline loops: CDR1 SGHDT, CDR2 YYEEEE. The V gene lost 4 bases and the J gene lost 6 bases, with 17 bases spanning the gap. CDR3 length equals 15 residues. CDR3 protein: CASSGTLRAGNEQFF. DNA of the CDR3: TGTGCCAGCAGCGGGACCCTCCGGGCAGGCAATGAGCAGTTCTTC. The whole variable domain, filled in from reference TRBV5-6 and TRBJ2-1, reads DAGVTQSPTHLIKTRGQQVTLRCSPKSGHDTVSWYQQALGQGPQFIFQYYEEEERQRGNFPDRFSGHQFPNYSSELNVNALLLGDSALYLCASSGTLRAGNEQFFGPGTRLTVL.

This clonotype was seen only a few times. V usage is TRBV30 and J usage is TRBJ2-3; 7 bases map to TRBD2. V was pared by 1 base and J by 4 bases, with 8 bases of the junction left unmatched. CDR1 is GTSNPN and CDR2 is SVGIG in the germline V gene (reference sequence). CDR3 length: 15 residues. Written as DNA, the CDR3 is TGTGCCTGGAGTGATGGCGGGAGTGGGCCAGATACGCAGTATTTT. It yields the protein CAWSDGGSGPDTQYF. The complete variable domain, with remaining parts taken from reference TRBV30 and TRBJ2-3, reads SQTIHQWPATLVQPVGSPLSLECTVEGTSNPNLYWYRQAAGRGLQLLFYSVGIGQISSEVPQNLSASRPQDRQFILSSKKLLLSDSGFYLCAWSDGGSGPDTQYFGPGTRLTVL.

This clonotype was recorded many times. The CDR3 region has the DNA TGTGCCAGCAGCTTAGTGGCGGTGGGGAGCCAAGAGACCCAGTACTTC. Translating it yields CASSLVAVGSQETQYF. This chain uses TRBV7-6 with TRBJ2-5; TRBD2 might be the D (5 bases). With 1 base removed from V and 1 base from J, the gap between germline ends came to 13 bases. The CDR3 has 16 amino acids. Germline V gene sequence: CDR1 SGHVS, CDR2 FNYEAQ.

In its sample, this clonotype was seen many times. The chain has TRBV20-1 and TRBJ1-5, with D unresolved. Trimming cost V 5 bases and J 0 bases, with 20 bases left between them. Germline CDR1 is DFQATT and CDR2 is SNEGSKA (reference sequence). The CDR3 is 17 amino acids. Here the CDR3 reads CSALGPSTPNSNQPQHF. The CDR3 coding sequence is TGCAGTGCTTTAGGACCGTCCACCCCGAATAGCAATCAGCCCCAGCATTTT.

This clonotype was counted at least ten times. This chain joins TRBV7-9 and TRBJ2-3; TRBD2 is a possible D gene (6 bases). Germline values: CDR1 SEHNR, CDR2 FQNEAQ (reference sequence). Trimming left V 6 bases short and J 1 base short, with 17 bases between. The CDR3 loop spans 16 amino acids. DNA of the CDR3: TGTGCCAGCAGTTGGGGTGGTAGCGGAGGCACAGATACGCAGTATTTT. Its translation: CASSWGGSGGTDTQYF.

The V gene is TRBV27, the J gene TRBJ2-1; D possibly corresponds to TRBD1 (6 bases). V dropped 4 bases and J dropped 5 bases, with 18 bases sitting between them. From germline, CDR1 is MNHEY and CDR2 SMNVEV (reference sequence). CDR3 length: 16 residues. Written as DNA, the CDR3 is TGTGCCAGCAGTTCCCCCCTCAGGACAGCGCACAATGAGCAGTTCTTC. Residues: CASSSPLRTAHNEQFF.

This clonotype has a count of ten or more. The rearrangement uses TRBV5-1 and TRBJ2-3, with 13 bases identical to TRBD2. The trim removed 5 bases at V and 6 bases at J, leaving 6 bases unmatched. This CDR3 has 15 residues. CDR1 and CDR2 from the germline V gene are SGHRS and YFSETQ. The CDR3, as DNA: TGCGCCAGCAGTTTCGGACTAGCGGGAGCGGATACGCAGTATTTT. It codes for CASSFGLAGADTQYF.

This clonotype was detected ten times or more. The V gene is TRBV4-2, the J gene TRBJ2-7; a weak D match, TRBD2 (6 bases). The V end was cut by 4 bases, the J end by 2 bases, with 15 bases between. Germline V gene lookup returns CDR1 LGHNA and CDR2 YNFKEQ. The CDR3 covers 15 residues. CDR3 coding DNA: TGTGCCAGCAGCCGGTTTCCGGGGGATACCTACGAGCAGTACTTC. This codes for CASSRFPGDTYEQYF.

The V call is TRBV11-2, the J call TRBJ2-3; 11 nucleotides align to TRBD2. The CDR3 consists of 16 residues. CDR1 and CDR2 from the germline V gene are SGHAT and FQNNGV. With 5 bases clipped from V and 2 bases from J, the junction kept 6 bases outside the gene matches. CDR3 protein: CASSLLAGGLTDTQYF. DNA for the CDR3: TGTGCCAGCAGCCTCCTAGCGGGGGGACTCACAGATACGCAGTATTTT. Looking up the rest from reference TRBV11-2 and TRBJ2-3 gives the full variable domain: EAGVAQSPRYKIIEKRQSVAFWCNPISGHATLYWYQQILGQGPKLLIQFQNNGVVDDSQLPKDRFSAERLKGVDSTLKIQPAKLEDSAVYLCASSLLAGGLTDTQYFGPGTRLTVL.

V usage is TRBV6-6 and J usage is TRBJ1-1, with D uncertain. This CDR3 is built from 14 residues. Germline CDR1 and CDR2: MNHNY and SVGAGI (reference sequence). V gave up 2 bases and J gave up 6 bases, with 13 bases separating them. The CDR3 spells CASSYKRAQAEAFF. CDR3 nucleotide sequence: TGTGCCAGCAGTTACAAAAGGGCGCAAGCTGAAGCTTTCTTT.

This clonotype was seen many times. This chain joins TRBV29-1 and TRBJ2-5; D not resolved. CDR3 size: 13 residues. V gave up 3 bases and J gave up 1 base, with 9 bases separating them. Germline-derived CDR1 and CDR2 are SQVTM and ANQGSEA. CDR3 protein: CSVDGQTQETQYF. The CDR3 DNA is TGCAGCGTTGATGGGCAGACCCAAGAGACCCAGTACTTC.

Ten or more counts support this clonotype. The J gene is TRBJ1-2, the V gene TRBV6-5, with D possibly being TRBD1 (5 bases). Germline CDR1 reads MNHEY; CDR2 reads SVGAGI. Trimming took off 2 bases at V and 4 bases at J, with 11 bases between the two ends. This CDR3 contains 14 residues. The CDR3 DNA reads TGTGCCAGCAGTTACCAGGGATTGGGCTATGGCTACACCTTC. Translation gives CASSYQGLGYGYTF.

This clonotype was detected ten times or more. The chain has TRBV4-1 and TRBJ1-4; 9 bases line up with TRBD1. The CDR3 runs 14 residues. Germline loops: CDR1 MGHRA, CDR2 YSYEKL. V was pared by 4 bases and J by 8 bases, with 5 bases of the junction left unmatched. CDR3 sequence reads: CASSPTGGWEKLFF. The CDR3 DNA follows: TGCGCCAGCAGCCCCACAGGGGGCTGGGAAAAACTGTTTTTT.